This TCR beta chain comes out of a study of spatial heterogeneity in lung cancer. Study summary: Beta-chain sequences were consistently detected more often than alpha-chain sequences. In the raw reads, each unique TCR and UMI combination was present more than ten times on average.

All TCR cDNA molecules were individually tagged with a unique molecular identifier. Via MiXCR, TCRdb re-called the 5' RACE reads, giving one row per CDR3 protein. Altogether 80,000 to 95,000 distinct CDR3 sequences are present, around 10% being singletons, with the ten largest covering 6.5% to 8.5%. CDR1 is SGDLS and CDR2 is YYNGEE in the germline V gene. The CDR3 extends over 14 amino acids. The V and J ends lost 0 bases and 0 bases respectively, with 7 bases between them. The sample's time point: sample taken at primary tumor resection. Frozen PBMC, nontumor lung or tumor provided whole RNA, which was sequenced unsorted. A total of some 70 untreated early-stage non-small cell lung cancer patients served as donors.

Here the sequenced sample was PBMCs, taken at surgery. The chain combines TRBV9 with TRBJ2-7; D ambiguous. This sequence originates from a male donor with early-stage non-small cell lung cancer. CDR3 bases: TGTGCCAGCAGCGTAGGTAGAGACTCCTACGAGCAGTACTTC. It is translated as CASSVGRDSYEQYF.